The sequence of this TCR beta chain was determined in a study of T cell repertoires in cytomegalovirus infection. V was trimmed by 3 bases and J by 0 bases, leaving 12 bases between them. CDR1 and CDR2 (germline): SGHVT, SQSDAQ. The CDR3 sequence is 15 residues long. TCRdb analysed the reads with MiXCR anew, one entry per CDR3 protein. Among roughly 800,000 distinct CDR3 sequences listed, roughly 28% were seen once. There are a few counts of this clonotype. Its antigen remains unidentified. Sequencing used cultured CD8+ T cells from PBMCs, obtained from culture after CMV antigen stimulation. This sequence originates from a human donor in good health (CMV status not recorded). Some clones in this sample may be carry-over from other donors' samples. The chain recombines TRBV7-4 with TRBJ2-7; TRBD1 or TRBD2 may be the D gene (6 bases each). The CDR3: CASSLGGPSSYEQYF. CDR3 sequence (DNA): TGTGCCAGCAGCTTGGGGGGCCCAAGCTCCTACGAGCAGTACTTC.